This is a list of T cell receptor beta chains from one sample in a study of blood T cell repertoires in COVID-19. Here immunoSEQ multiplex PCR was the method, and the copy in TCRdb shows in-frame clones only, minus some. The table has 250,000 or so clones, roughly 81% seen once. Sequencing used PBMCs or T cells enriched from blood (not recorded which). Receptors were obtained from a woman in her forties or fifties who had been exposed to COVID-19. CDR3s include the opening cysteine and the closing phenylalanine or tryptophan. The D gene is left open where the match is weak. Clone size is shown for a subset of rows, as once, few, many or a class of expanded clone.

d_call j_call cdr3_length clone_size v_call cdr3_aa cdr3_nt
. TRBJ1-5 13 . TRBV7-2 CASSPGGNQPQHF TGTGCCAGCAGCCCCGGGGGCAATCAGCCCCAGCATTTT
. TRBJ2-2 16 . TRBV9 CASSKATGLGTGELFF TGTGCCAGCAGCAAGGCAACAGGGTTAGGGACCGGGGAGCTGTTTTTT
. TRBJ1-3 14 . TRBV9 CASSASQTRNTIYF TGTGCCAGCAGCGCCTCCCAGACTAGAAACACCATATATTTT
. TRBJ2-3 15 . TRBV7-2 CASSLRLGQPDTQYF TGTGCCAGCAGCTTAAGGCTAGGTCAGCCAGATACGCAGTATTTT
TRBD1 TRBJ1-5 14 few TRBV3-1/TRBV3-2 CASSSEAGGQPQHF TGTGCCAGCAGCTCCGAGGCAGGGGGTCAGCCCCAGCATTTT
. TRBJ1-5 16 . TRBV28 CASSSLEQSSNQPQHF TGTGCCAGCAGTTCCCTCGAACAGAGTAGCAATCAGCCCCAGCATTTT
TRBD2 TRBJ2-3 15 . TRBV7-2 CASSLLAGRTDTQYF TGTGCCAGCAGCTTGCTAGCGGGCCGCACAGATACGCAGTATTTT
. TRBJ2-5 14 . TRBV9 CASSVPDFQETQYF TGTGCCAGCAGCGTGCCGGACTTTCAAGAGACCCAGTACTTC
. TRBJ1-4 14 . TRBV19 CASRSREGTEKLFF TGTGCCAGTAGGTCGAGGGAGGGGACGGAAAAACTGTTTTTT
. TRBJ2-3 13 once TRBV7-2 CASSAYTTDTQYF TGTGCCAGCAGCGCATACACCACAGATACGCAGTATTTT
TRBD1 TRBJ1-5 17 . TRBV2 CASNRDRGAYSNQPQHF TGTGCCAGCAACAGGGACAGGGGTGCCTATAGCAATCAGCCCCAGCATTTT
TRBD2 TRBJ2-5 14 . TRBV7-8 CASTFGGNFETQYF TGTGCCAGCACATTCGGGGGGAATTTCGAGACCCAGTACTTC
. TRBJ2-2 14 . TRBV2 CASQDSANTGELFF TGTGCCAGCCAGGACAGCGCGAACACCGGGGAGCTGTTTTTT
TRBD2 TRBJ2-1 16 . TRBV10-3 CAISLLAGSSYNEQFF TGTGCCATCAGCCTACTAGCGGGGAGCTCCTACAATGAGCAGTTCTTC
. TRBJ1-2 15 . TRBV9 CASRDEKGGEDGYTF TGTGCCAGCAGAGACGAGAAAGGGGGGGAGGATGGCTACACCTTC
TRBD1 TRBJ1-4 14 . TRBV19 CASSIAGGGEKLFF TGTGCCAGTAGTATAGCAGGGGGCGGTGAAAAACTGTTTTTT
. TRBJ2-1 12 . TRBV9 CASSVGVGEEFF TGTGCCAGCAGCGTAGGGGTGGGAGAAGAGTTCTTC
. TRBJ1-1 17 . TRBV7-9 CASSLGGDRPSRTEAFF TGTGCCAGCAGCTTAGGGGGGGACCGGCCTTCGAGAACTGAAGCTTTCTTT
TRBD1 TRBJ1-2 14 once TRBV28 CASSSETGSRGYTF TGTGCCAGCAGCTCCGAGACAGGGAGCCGCGGCTACACCTTC
. TRBJ2-1 12 . TRBV12-3/TRBV12-4 CASSLRGNEQFF TGTGCCAGCAGTTTAAGGGGCAATGAGCAGTTCTTC
. TRBJ2-3 13 . TRBV5-1 CAGRLDDTDTQYF TGCGCCGGGAGACTAGACGACACAGATACGCAGTATTTT
. TRBJ2-5 15 . TRBV6-5 CASRPTPTRGETQYF TGTGCCAGCAGACCGACCCCGACCCGGGGGGAGACCCAGTACTTC
TRBD1 TRBJ1-6 15 . TRBV3-1/TRBV3-2 CASSHSTGWFSPLHF TGTGCCAGCAGCCATTCGACAGGGTGGTTTTCACCCCTCCACTTT
TRBD1 TRBJ2-3 14 . TRBV7-2 CASSLWGQTDTQYF TGTGCCAGCAGCTTATGGGGACAGACAGATACGCAGTATTTT
. TRBJ2-2 13 . TRBV9 CASDPTGAGELFF TGTGCCAGCGACCCCACAGGTGCCGGGGAGCTGTTTTTT
. TRBJ1-3 14 . TRBV3-1/TRBV3-2 CASSQDSAGNTIYF TGTGCCAGCAGCCAAGACAGCGCGGGAAACACCATATATTTT
. TRBJ1-1 15 . TRBV6-2/TRBV6-3 CASSSSLERRAEAFF TGTGCCAGCAGTTCCTCCCTGGAGAGGAGGGCTGAAGCTTTCTTT
TRBD1 TRBJ2-6 17 . TRBV7-8 CASSFGQGAEGANVLTF TGTGCCAGCAGCTTCGGACAGGGGGCGGAGGGGGCCAACGTCCTGACTTTC
TRBD1 TRBJ2-5 15 . TRBV7-2 CASSSSTGSGETQYF TGTGCCAGCAGCTCATCGACAGGGAGTGGGGAGACCCAGTACTTC
. TRBJ1-4 14 . TRBV7-6 CASSRGGLGEKLFF TGTGCCAGCAGCAGGGGGGGCTTGGGGGAAAAACTGTTTTTT
. TRBJ1-1 13 once TRBV9 CASSVGANTEAFF TGTGCCAGCAGCGTAGGCGCGAACACTGAAGCTTTCTTT
TRBD1 TRBJ1-3 16 . TRBV20-1 CSASQLYRGSGNTIYF TGCAGTGCTAGTCAACTCTACAGGGGCTCTGGAAACACCATATATTTT
. TRBJ2-3 11 . TRBV29-1 CSVRTVDTQYF TGCAGCGTCAGGACAGTGGATACGCAGTATTTT
TRBD1 TRBJ2-2 17 . TRBV25-1 CASSDRQGGIWAGELFF TGTGCCAGCAGTGACCGACAGGGGGGTATTTGGGCCGGGGAGCTGTTTTTT
. TRBJ1-6 15 . TRBV7-8 CASSRAPGTDSPLHF TGTGCCAGCAGTCGTGCCCCCGGGACTGATTCACCCCTCCACTTT
. TRBJ1-2 11 . TRBV30 CAWKVAAGYTF TGTGCCTGGAAGGTAGCGGCGGGCTACACCTTC
. TRBJ2-7 14 . TRBV24-1 CATSDRGSSYEQYF TGTGCCACCAGTGACCGCGGCAGTTCCTACGAGCAGTACTTC